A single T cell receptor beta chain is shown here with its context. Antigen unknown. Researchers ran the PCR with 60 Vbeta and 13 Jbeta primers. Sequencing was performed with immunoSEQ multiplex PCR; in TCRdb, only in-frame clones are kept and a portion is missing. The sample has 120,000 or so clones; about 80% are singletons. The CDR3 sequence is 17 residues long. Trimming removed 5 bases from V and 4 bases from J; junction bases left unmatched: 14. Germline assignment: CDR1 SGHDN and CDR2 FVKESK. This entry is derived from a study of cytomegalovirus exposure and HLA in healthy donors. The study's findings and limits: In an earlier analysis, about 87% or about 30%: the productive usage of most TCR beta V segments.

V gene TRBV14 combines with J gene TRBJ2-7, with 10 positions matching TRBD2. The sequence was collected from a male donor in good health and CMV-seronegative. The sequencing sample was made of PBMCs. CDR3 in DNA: TGTGCCAGCAGCACCCGAAAGGGGCTAGCGGGGGAATACGAGCAGTACTTC. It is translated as CASSTRKGLAGEYEQYF. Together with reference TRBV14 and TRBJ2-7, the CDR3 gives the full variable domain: EAGVTQFPSHSVIEKGQTVTLRCDPISGHDNLYWYRRVMGKEIKFLLHFVKESKQDESGMPNNRFLAERTGGTYSTLKVQPAELEDSGVYFCASSTRKGLAGEYEQYFGPGTRLTVT.